The subject of this entry is one TCR beta chain. The sample's time point: pre-sensitization, week 0. Treatment indicated: therapeutic diphenylcyclopropenone sensitization with weekly scalp DPC. This specimen comes from a study of human T cells and chemical hapten exposure. This CDR3 contains 13 residues. The germline CDR1 and CDR2 sequences are DFQATT and SNEGSKA (reference sequence). V lost 5 bases to trimming and J lost 7 bases, with 15 bases between them. In TCRdb, the RACE reads were re-called with MiXCR into one record per CDR3 protein. Of some 90,000 distinct CDR3 sequences in the sample, around 7.9% were seen once.

The starting material was whole blood, obtained in connection with sensitization to the hapten diphenylcyclopropenone (DPC). The chain recombines TRBV20-1 with TRBJ2-4; D may be TRBD2 (6 bases). The TCR was taken from a man aged 35 to 55 with alopecia areata. Some clones in this sample may be carry-over from other donors' samples. For the CDR3, the DNA is TGCAGTGCTCGACTAGAACTTTTGAACATTCAGTACTTC. Translation gives CSARLELLNIQYF.